This T cell receptor (beta chain) was recovered during a study of blood T cell repertoires in COVID-19. Repertoires were generated with immunoSEQ multiplex PCR, while TCRdb's copy carries only in-frame clones and drops some. The sample holds over 85,000 clones, 75% to 85% seen once. CDR3 length equals 16 residues. Germline V gene data show CDR1 as SQVTM and CDR2 as ANQGSEA. With 7 bases removed from V and 3 bases from J, the gap between germline ends came to 22 bases. The sequence came from a human donor in a cohort sampled during active COVID-19. The specimen was peripheral blood. The genes are TRBV29-1 and TRBJ2-1; D might be TRBD2 (6 bases). This chain's CDR3 is CSGGDSTGSGYNEQFF. In DNA form, the CDR3 reads TGCAGCGGGGGGGACTCGACCGGATCTGGCTACAATGAGCAGTTCTTC.